These 15 T cell receptor beta chains originate from one sample sequenced in a study of shared clonotypes between healthy human individuals. The data were produced by immunoSEQ multiplex PCR, yet TCRdb's version contains in-frame clones alone and is incomplete. The data hold more than 2 million clones, with 90% to 95% observed a single time. Sequenced input: naive CD4+ T cells sorted from blood. Subset noted: CD45RA+ positively selected. The receptors come from a man aged 18 to 30 in good health.

The chain carries TRBV19 and TRBJ1-2; D unresolved. The CDR3 has 13 amino acids. Trimming left V 5 bases short and J 4 bases short, with 11 bases between. Germline CDR1 and CDR2: LNHDA and SQIVND (reference sequence). The CDR3 sequence: CASSAAVFYGYTF. In DNA form, the CDR3 reads TGTGCCAGTAGTGCGGCAGTGTTCTATGGCTACACCTTC.

This clone has a handful of counts. The chain uses TRBV10-3 and TRBJ1-5, with 8 bases fitting TRBD1. CDR1 and CDR2 from the germline V gene are ENHRY and SYGVKD. With 7 bases clipped from V and 4 bases from J, the junction kept 6 bases outside the gene matches. The CDR3 sequence is 14 residues long. The CDR3 sequence: CAINPGGVNQPQHF. In DNA, the CDR3 is TGTGCCATCAACCCAGGGGGCGTTAATCAGCCCCAGCATTTT.

This chain connects TRBV7-8 to TRBJ2-1; 9 bases line up with TRBD1. V shed 0 bases and J 2 bases; nucleotides not matched to a gene: 5. The germline V gene encodes CDR1 SGHVS and CDR2 FQNEAQ. This CDR3 is built from 17 residues. The CDR3 coding sequence is TGTGCCAGCAGCTTAGCCTCCGGGACAGGGACCTACAATGAGCAGTTCTTC. It translates to CASSLASGTGTYNEQFF.

A word on this clone: The sample contains more than one DNA sequence encoding this CDR3. This chain links TRBV5-1 with TRBJ1-6; the D gene is possibly TRBD1 (5 bases). The germline V gene encodes CDR1 SGHRS and CDR2 YFSETQ. The V gene lost 0 bases and the J gene lost 0 bases, with 7 bases spanning the gap. The CDR3 sequence is 16 residues long. The CDR3 coding sequence is TGCGCCAGCAGCTTGGACGGGGGCTCCTATAATTCACCCCTCCACTTT. Translation gives CASSLDGGSYNSPLHF.

The rearrangement joins TRBV30 to TRBJ1-3; D is undetermined. Germline V gene data show CDR1 as GTSNPN and CDR2 as SVGIG (reference sequence). There are 15 residues in the CDR3. V was shortened by 2 bases and J by 1 base, with 12 bases between the two germline ends. CDR3 region: CAWSIPGSSGNTIYF. DNA for the CDR3: TGTGCCTGGAGTATCCCCGGGAGTTCTGGAAACACCATATATTTT.

The chain links TRBV27 to TRBJ2-7; either TRBD1 or TRBD2 may supply D (5 bases each). The CDR3 totals 18 residues. Germline V CDR1 and CDR2: MNHEY, SMNVEV (reference sequence). The V and J ends lost 5 bases and 3 bases respectively, with 26 bases between them. CDR3 in amino acids: CASSLRAVGTVADYEQYF. CDR3 in DNA: TGTGCCAGCAGTCTCCGAGCCGTAGGGACGGTGGCGGACTACGAGCAGTACTTC.

The rearrangement joins TRBV4-1 to TRBJ2-7; 15 positions match TRBD2. The CDR3 contains 16 residues. With 4 bases clipped from V and 6 bases from J, the junction kept 7 bases outside the gene matches. Germline lookup yields CDR1 MGHRA and CDR2 YSYEKL. CDR3 DNA sequence: TGCGCCAGCAGCCCCCTTCGGACTAGCGGGAGGGGCGAGCAGTACTTC. Encoded protein: CASSPLRTSGRGEQYF.

About this clone: The sample contains more than one DNA sequence encoding this CDR3. The chain's CDR3 is CASSPTSGGADTQYF. The CDR3 DNA reads TGTGCCAGCAGTCCGACTAGCGGGGGGGCGGATACGCAGTATTTT. The chain is built from TRBV2 and TRBJ2-3; 14 bases match TRBD2. The germline V gene encodes CDR1 SNHLY and CDR2 FYNNEI. The CDR3 loop spans 15 amino acids. V was clipped by 5 bases and J by 6 bases; unmatched bases: 4.

Comments on this clone: This CDR3 is also generated by other DNA sequences in the sample. The chain has TRBV5-6 and TRBJ2-7; TRBD2 aligns across 11 bases. The trim removed 1 base at V and 3 bases at J, leaving 0 bases unmatched. The germline CDR1 and CDR2 sequences are SGHDT and YYEEEE. The CDR3 has 14 residues. The CDR3 DNA is TGTGCCAGCAGCTTGACTAGCGGGAGCTACGAGCAGTACTTC. As protein: CASSLTSGSYEQYF.

The chain combines TRBV30 with TRBJ1-2; TRBD1 agrees at 8 bases. CDR1 GTSNPN and CDR2 SVGIG come from the germline V gene (reference sequence). The V segment lost 6 bases and the J segment 4 bases; nucleotides outside the gene matches: 13. CDR3 length: 15 residues. The CDR3, as DNA: TGTGCCTGTTTGCCTCAACGAACAGGGGGCTATGGCTACACCTTC. Its translation is CACLPQRTGGYGYTF.

The chain carries TRBV19 and TRBJ2-3, with D perhaps TRBD2 (6 bases). The CDR3 length is 14 residues. Germline V lookup: CDR1 LNHDA, CDR2 SQIVND (reference sequence). V was shortened by 5 bases and J by 1 base, with 10 bases between the two germline ends. The CDR3 sequence: CASSAGFGTDTQYF. CDR3 in DNA: TGTGCCAGTAGTGCGGGGTTCGGCACAGATACGCAGTATTTT.

V is TRBV5-8 and J is TRBJ2-1; 9 bases are a match to TRBD2. V dropped 1 base and J dropped 2; count of bases not matched to a gene: 4. The CDR3 is 16 residues long. Looked up from germline, CDR1 is SGHTS and CDR2 is YDEGEE. CDR3 protein: CASSLIRLAAYNEQFF. The CDR3 DNA reads TGTGCCAGCAGCTTGATTCGACTAGCGGCCTACAATGAGCAGTTCTTC.

The genes are TRBV4-3 and TRBJ1-2; D uncertain. V was cut by 3 bases and J by 5 bases, with 7 bases left in between. The CDR3 sequence is 12 residues long. Per the germline V gene, CDR1 is LGHNA and CDR2 is YSLEER. The CDR3 nucleotides are TGCGCCAGCAGCCATGAAGGGTATGGCTACACCTTC. This translates into CASSHEGYGYTF.

This chain joins TRBV6-5 and TRBJ2-5; tentative D call: TRBD1 (5 bases). V was pared by 6 bases and J by 2 bases, with 16 bases between. Germline loops: CDR1 MNHEY, CDR2 SVGAGI. The length of the CDR3 is 15 residues. In nucleotides, the CDR3 is TGTGCCAGCAGACGTACAGGCTCCGGGCAAGAGACCCAGTACTTC. Its translation is CASRRTGSGQETQYF.

This chain connects TRBV6-1 to TRBJ1-2; D gene ambiguous. V lost 2 bases, J lost 6 bases, and 16 bases lay in between. Germline V gene lookup returns CDR1 MNHNS and CDR2 SASEGT. CDR3 length: 15 residues. The CDR3 DNA follows: TGTGCCAGCAGTGAATGGGGTCCGGGCCAGAATGGCTACACCTTC. This encodes CASSEWGPGQNGYTF.